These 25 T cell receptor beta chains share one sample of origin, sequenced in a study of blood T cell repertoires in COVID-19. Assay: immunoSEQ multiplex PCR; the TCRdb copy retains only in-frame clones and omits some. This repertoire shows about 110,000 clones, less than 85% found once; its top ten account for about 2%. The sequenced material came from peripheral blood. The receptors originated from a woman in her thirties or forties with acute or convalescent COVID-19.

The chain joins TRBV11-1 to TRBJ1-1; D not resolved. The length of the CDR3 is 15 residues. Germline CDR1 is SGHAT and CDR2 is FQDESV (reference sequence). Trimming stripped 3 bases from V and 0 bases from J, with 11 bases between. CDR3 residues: CASSFDVEVNTEAFF. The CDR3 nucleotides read TGTGCCAGCAGCTTCGATGTAGAGGTGAACACTGAAGCTTTCTTT.

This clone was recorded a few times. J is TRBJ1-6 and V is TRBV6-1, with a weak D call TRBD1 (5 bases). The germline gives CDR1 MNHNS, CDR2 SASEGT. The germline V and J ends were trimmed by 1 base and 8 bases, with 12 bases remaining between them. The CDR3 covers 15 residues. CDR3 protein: CASSEVAGKDSPLHF. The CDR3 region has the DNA TGTGCCAGCAGTGAAGTGGCAGGGAAGGATTCACCCCTCCACTTT.

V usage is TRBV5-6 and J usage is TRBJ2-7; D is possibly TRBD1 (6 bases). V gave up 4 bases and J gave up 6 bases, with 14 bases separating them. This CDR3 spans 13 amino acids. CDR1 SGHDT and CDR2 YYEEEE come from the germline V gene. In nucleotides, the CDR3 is TGTGCCAGCAGCCTGGGACAAAGGCGCGAGCAGTACTTC. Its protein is CASSLGQRREQYF.

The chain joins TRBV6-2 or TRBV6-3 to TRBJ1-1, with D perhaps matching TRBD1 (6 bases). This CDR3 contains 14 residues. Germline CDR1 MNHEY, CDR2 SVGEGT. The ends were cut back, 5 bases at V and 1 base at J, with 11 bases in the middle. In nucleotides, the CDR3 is TGTGCCAGCAGTCCGGGACACAAGAACACTGAAGCTTTCTTT. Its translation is CASSPGHKNTEAFF.

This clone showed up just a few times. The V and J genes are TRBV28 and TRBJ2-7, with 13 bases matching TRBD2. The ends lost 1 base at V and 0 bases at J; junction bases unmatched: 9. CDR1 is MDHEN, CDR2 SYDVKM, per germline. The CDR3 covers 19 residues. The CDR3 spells CASSLFRTSGGFPSYEQYF. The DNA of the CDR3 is TGTGCCAGCAGTTTATTCCGGACTAGCGGGGGCTTCCCCTCCTACGAGCAGTACTTC. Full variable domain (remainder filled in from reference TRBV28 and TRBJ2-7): DVKVTQSSRYLVKRTGEKVFLECVQDMDHENMFWYRQDPGLGLRLIYFSYDVKMKEKGDIPEGYSVSREKKERFSLILESASTNQTSMYLCASSLFRTSGGFPSYEQYFGPGTRLTVT.

As DNA, the CDR3 is TGTGCCAGCAGAGGATATAGGGGAACTAATGAAAAACTGTTTTTT. Amino acid sequence: CASRGYRGTNEKLFF. This chain uses TRBV28 with TRBJ1-4; weak D call: TRBD1 (5 bases). CDR3 length: 15 amino acids. Looked up from germline, CDR1 is MDHEN and CDR2 is SYDVKM. The V end lost 6 bases, the J end lost 1 base, and 12 bases lay between the germline ends.

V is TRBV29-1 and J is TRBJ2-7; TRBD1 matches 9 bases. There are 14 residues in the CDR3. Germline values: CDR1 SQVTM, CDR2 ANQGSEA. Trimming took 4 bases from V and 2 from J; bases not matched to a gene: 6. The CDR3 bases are TGCAGCGTTGTACCGGGGACAGGGACCTACGAGCAGTACTTC. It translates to CSVVPGTGTYEQYF.

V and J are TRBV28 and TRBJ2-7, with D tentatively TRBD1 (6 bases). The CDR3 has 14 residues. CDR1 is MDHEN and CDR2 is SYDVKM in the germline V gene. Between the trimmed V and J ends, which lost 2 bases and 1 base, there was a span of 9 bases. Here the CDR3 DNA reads TGTGCCAGCAGTTTAACAGGGAATTCCTACGAGCAGTACTTC. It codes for CASSLTGNSYEQYF.

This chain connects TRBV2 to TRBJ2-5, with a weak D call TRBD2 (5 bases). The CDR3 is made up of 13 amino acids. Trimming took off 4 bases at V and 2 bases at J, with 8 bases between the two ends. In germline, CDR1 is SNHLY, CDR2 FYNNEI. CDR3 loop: CASSVRDQETQYF. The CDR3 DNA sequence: TGTGCCAGCAGTGTACGGGATCAAGAGACCCAGTACTTC.

DNA of the CDR3: TGTGCCAGCAGCGGCAGGGGGGTAGGAACCGGGGAGCTGTTTTTT. Translated, it gives CASSGRGVGTGELFF. This sequence joins TRBV9 and TRBJ2-2; tentatively, D is TRBD1 (7 bases). The CDR3 contains 15 residues. With 3 bases removed from V and 5 bases from J, the gap between germline ends came to 14 bases. Looked up from germline, CDR1 is SGDLS and CDR2 is YYNGEE.

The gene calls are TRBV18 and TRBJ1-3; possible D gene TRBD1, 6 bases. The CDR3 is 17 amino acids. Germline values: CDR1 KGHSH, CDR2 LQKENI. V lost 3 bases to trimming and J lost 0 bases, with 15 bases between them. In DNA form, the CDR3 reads TGTGCCAGCTCACCCTCCGGAACAGGGAACTCTGGAAACACCATATATTTT. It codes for CASSPSGTGNSGNTIYF.

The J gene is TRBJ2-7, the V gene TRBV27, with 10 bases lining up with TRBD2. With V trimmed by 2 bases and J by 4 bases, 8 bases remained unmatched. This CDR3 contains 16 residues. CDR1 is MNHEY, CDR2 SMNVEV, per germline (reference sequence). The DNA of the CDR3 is TGTGCCAGCAGTTTAATCGTATCTAGCGGGGGTTACGAGCAGTACTTC. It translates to CASSLIVSSGGYEQYF.

The DNA of the CDR3 is TGTGCCAGCAGCGTCAGTGGGGGCCCCACTAACTATGGCTACACCTTC. Its translation is CASSVSGGPTNYGYTF. The J gene is TRBJ1-2, the V gene TRBV9; D possibly corresponds to TRBD1 (6 bases). V was pared by 2 bases and J by 0 bases, with 14 bases between. CDR3 length: 16 residues. Germline CDR1 is SGDLS and CDR2 is YYNGEE.

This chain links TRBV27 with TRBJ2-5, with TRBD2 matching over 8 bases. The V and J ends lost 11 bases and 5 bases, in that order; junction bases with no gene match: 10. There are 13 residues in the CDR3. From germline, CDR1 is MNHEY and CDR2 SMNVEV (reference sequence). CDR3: CASGGAPRETQYF. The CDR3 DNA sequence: TGTGCCTCCGGGGGGGCCCCCAGGGAGACCCAGTACTTC.

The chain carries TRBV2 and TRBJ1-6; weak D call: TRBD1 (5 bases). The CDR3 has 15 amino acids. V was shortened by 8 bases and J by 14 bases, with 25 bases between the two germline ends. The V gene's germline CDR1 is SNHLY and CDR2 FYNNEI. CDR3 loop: CASEPGRGSHRTLHF. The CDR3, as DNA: TGTGCCAGCGAGCCCGGGAGGGGATCTCATCGCACCCTCCACTTT. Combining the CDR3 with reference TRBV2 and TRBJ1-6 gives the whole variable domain EPEVTQTPSHQVTQMGQEVILRCVPISNHLYFYWYRQILGQKVEFLVSFYNNEISEKSEIFDDQFSVERPDGSNFTLKIRSTKLEDSAMYFCASEPGRGSHRTLHFGNGTRLTVT.

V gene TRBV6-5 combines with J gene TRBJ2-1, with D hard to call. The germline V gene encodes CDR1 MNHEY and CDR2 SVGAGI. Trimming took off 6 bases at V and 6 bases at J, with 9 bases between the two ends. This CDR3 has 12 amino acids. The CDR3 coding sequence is TGTGCCAGCAGAATAACACGCAATGAGCAGTTCTTC. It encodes CASRITRNEQFF.

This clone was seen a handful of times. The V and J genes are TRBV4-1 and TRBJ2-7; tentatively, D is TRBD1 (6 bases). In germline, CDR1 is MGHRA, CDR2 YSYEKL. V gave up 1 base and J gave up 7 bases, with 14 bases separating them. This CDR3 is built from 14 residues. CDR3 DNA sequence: TGCGCCAGCAGCCAAGCCCAGGACAGCTCGGAGCAGTACTTC. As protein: CASSQAQDSSEQYF.

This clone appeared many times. The CDR3 DNA follows: TGCAGCGTTGCGGATAGCGGGGCTTACAATGAGCAGTTCTTC. Translating gives CSVADSGAYNEQFF. The chain joins TRBV29-1 to TRBJ2-1; the match to TRBD2 covers 8 bases. The CDR3 runs to 14 residues. V shed 4 bases, J shed 4 bases, and the junction held 6 bases outside the gene matches. Germline CDR1 is SQVTM and CDR2 is ANQGSEA.

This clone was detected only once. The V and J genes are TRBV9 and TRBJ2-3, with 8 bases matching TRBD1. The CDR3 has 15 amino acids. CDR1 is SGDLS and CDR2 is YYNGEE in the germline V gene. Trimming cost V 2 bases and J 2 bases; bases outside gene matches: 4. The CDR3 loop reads CASSVSQGDTDTQYF. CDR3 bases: TGTGCCAGCAGCGTGTCACAGGGGGACACAGATACGCAGTATTTT.

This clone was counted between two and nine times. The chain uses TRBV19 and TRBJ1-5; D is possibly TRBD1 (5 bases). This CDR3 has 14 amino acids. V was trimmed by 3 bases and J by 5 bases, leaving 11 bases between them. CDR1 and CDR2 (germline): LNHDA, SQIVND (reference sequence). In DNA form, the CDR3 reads TGTGCCAGTAGTATTAGGAGGGGATATCAGCCCCAGCATTTT. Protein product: CASSIRRGYQPQHF.

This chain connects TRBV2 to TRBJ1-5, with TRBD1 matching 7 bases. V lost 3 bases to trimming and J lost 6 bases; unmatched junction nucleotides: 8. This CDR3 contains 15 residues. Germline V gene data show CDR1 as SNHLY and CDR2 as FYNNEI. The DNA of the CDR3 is TGTGCCAGCAGTGAGGTACAGACAGGGAGTCAGCCCCAGCATTTT. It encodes CASSEVQTGSQPQHF. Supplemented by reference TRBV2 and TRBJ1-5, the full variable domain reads EPEVTQTPSHQVTQMGQEVILRCVPISNHLYFYWYRQILGQKVEFLVSFYNNEISEKSEIFDDQFSVERPDGSNFTLKIRSTKLEDSAMYFCASSEVQTGSQPQHFGDGTRLSIL.

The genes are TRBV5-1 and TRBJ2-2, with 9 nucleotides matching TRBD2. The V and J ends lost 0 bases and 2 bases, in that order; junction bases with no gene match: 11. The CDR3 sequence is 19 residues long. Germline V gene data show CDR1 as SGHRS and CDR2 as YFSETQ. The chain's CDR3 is CASSLVPTVAGANTGELFF. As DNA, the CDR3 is TGCGCCAGCAGCTTGGTCCCCACTGTAGCGGGGGCCAACACCGGGGAGCTGTTTTTT.

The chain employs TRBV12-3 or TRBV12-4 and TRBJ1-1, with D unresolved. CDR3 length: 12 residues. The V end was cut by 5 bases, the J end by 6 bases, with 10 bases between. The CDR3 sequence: CASSLPGSEAFF. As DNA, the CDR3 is TGTGCCAGCAGTCTCCCGGGGTCTGAAGCTTTCTTT.

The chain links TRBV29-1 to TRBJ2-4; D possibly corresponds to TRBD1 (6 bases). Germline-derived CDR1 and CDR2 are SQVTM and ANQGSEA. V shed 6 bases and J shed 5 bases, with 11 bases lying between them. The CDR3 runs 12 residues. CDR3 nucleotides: TGCAGCGTCATCGCAGGGGAAAACATTCAGTACTTC. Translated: CSVIAGENIQYF.

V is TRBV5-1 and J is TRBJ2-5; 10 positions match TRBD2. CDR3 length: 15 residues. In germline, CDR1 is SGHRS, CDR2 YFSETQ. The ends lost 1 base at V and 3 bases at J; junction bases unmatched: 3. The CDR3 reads CASSLSGGAEETQYF. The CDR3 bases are TGCGCCAGCAGCTTGAGCGGGGGGGCCGAAGAGACCCAGTACTTC.